The T cell receptor beta chain under discussion was sequenced for a study of response to subunit inactivated influenza vaccine. TCRdb re-derived calls from the RT-PCR reads in MiXCR, one entry per CDR3 protein. The table includes about 620,000 distinct CDR3 sequences, about 11% detected once. CDR1 MDHEN and CDR2 SYDVKM come from the germline V gene. Trimming pared 5 bases from V and 2 bases from J, leaving 10 bases between. This CDR3 has 13 residues. These same records also appear under a second study, on T cells expressing NK-cell markers. As that report states: cDNA encoding TCR beta was synthesized via 5'RACE template switching incorporating UMIs. Repertoire data for TCR beta were derived from sorted T cells (CD3+CD56+NKG2C+, CD3+CD56+NKG2C- and CD3+CD56-NKG2C+). Dominant NKG2C+ clonotype frequencies of 1.0-7.0% of CD8+ T cells were measured in 5 or 6 donors. In several donors, dominant clonotypes made up 28.3-60.1% of CD3+CD56-NKG2C+ cells. It remained uncertain whether the expanded NKG2C+ T cell clones were specific for HCMV antigens.

This specimen was PBMCs from blood, taken on the day of vaccination. The V call is TRBV28, the J call TRBJ2-7; no clear D. The receptor was isolated from a man aged 50 to 59 who received an inactivated influenza vaccine. The CDR3 reads CASSTPSTYEQYF. In DNA, the CDR3 is TGTGCCAGCAGTACCCCCTCTACCTACGAGCAGTACTTC.